This is a list of T cell receptor beta chains from one sample in a study of long-term antiretroviral therapy in people with HIV. Repertoires were generated with immunoSEQ multiplex PCR, while TCRdb's copy carries only in-frame clones and drops some. Counted here are more than 35,000 clones, 75% to 90% occurring once; the ten biggest clones make up around 5%. This specimen consisted of unsorted PBMCs, obtained 1.5 years after starting antiretroviral therapy. These receptors were taken from a man between 18 and 35 years old with HIV. Each CDR3 is given with its conserved first and last residue. A D gene is named only where the DNA matches it firmly. Size values are once, few and many counts, or a class for expanded clones, and some rows have none.

clone size | J gene | CDR3 length | D gene | V gene | CDR3 protein | CDR3 DNA
. | TRBJ2-1 | 15 | TRBD2 | TRBV19 | CASSITGLAGAEQFF | TGTGCCAGTAGTATAACAGGACTAGCGGGAGCTGAGCAGTTCTTC
few | TRBJ1-2 | 16 | . | TRBV4-3 | CASSQDPAGTDYGYTF | TGCGCCAGCAGCCAAGATCCCGCGGGCACCGACTATGGCTACACCTTC
. | TRBJ2-7 | 16 | TRBD2 | TRBV27 | CASSSISTSGFREQYF | TGTGCCAGCAGTTCCATATCGACTAGCGGGTTTCGCGAGCAGTACTTC
. | TRBJ1-1 | 13 | . | TRBV4-1 | CASSDRANTEAFF | TGCGCCAGCAGCGACCGGGCCAACACTGAAGCTTTCTTT
. | TRBJ1-1 | 11 | . | TRBV28 | CASVRSTEAFF | TGTGCCAGCGTTCGGAGCACTGAAGCTTTCTTT
. | TRBJ2-7 | 11 | . | TRBV6-1 | CASKDFYEQYF | TGTGCCAGCAAGGACTTCTACGAGCAGTACTTC
. | TRBJ2-3 | 14 | . | TRBV6-1 | CASSEASTGDTQYF | TGTGCCAGCAGTGAAGCTTCCACGGGAGATACGCAGTATTTT
. | TRBJ1-1 | 15 | TRBD1 | TRBV5-1 | CASSSGTGRNTEAFF | TGCGCCAGCAGCTCGGGGACAGGGCGGAACACTGAAGCTTTCTTT
once | TRBJ2-7 | 14 | . | TRBV5-6 | CASSLPGSTYEQYF | TGTGCCAGCAGCTTGCCGGGGTCCACCTACGAGCAGTACTTC
. | TRBJ2-1 | 16 | TRBD1 | TRBV18 | CASSSNTRQGANEQFF | TGTGCCAGCTCATCAAATACCCGACAGGGAGCGAATGAGCAGTTCTTC
few | TRBJ1-1 | 12 | . | TRBV10-3 | CASRTVNTEAFF | TGTGCCTCCCGGACAGTGAACACTGAAGCTTTCTTT
. | TRBJ2-7 | 15 | . | TRBV6-4 | CASSALGQESYEQYF | TGTGCCAGCAGCGCCCTGGGGCAGGAGTCCTACGAGCAGTACTTC
. | TRBJ1-2 | 17 | . | TRBV11-2 | CASSLVAGAIRYNGYTF | TGTGCCAGCAGCTTAGTGGCAGGGGCTATTAGGTATAATGGCTACACCTTC
. | TRBJ2-7 | 15 | . | TRBV4-3 | CASSRDRRGMYEQYF | TGCGCCAGCAGCCGCGACAGGCGAGGGATGTACGAGCAGTACTTC
. | TRBJ1-1 | 12 | . | TRBV10-3 | CAISALAEEAFF | TGTGCCATCAGTGCGTTGGCAGAAGAAGCTTTCTTT
once | TRBJ2-3 | 15 | . | TRBV30 | CAWRARGISTDTQYF | TGTGCCTGGAGGGCCCGAGGGATAAGCACAGATACGCAGTATTTT
. | TRBJ2-7 | 14 | . | TRBV18 | CASSPTGRSLEQYF | TGTGCCAGCTCACCAACTGGTAGGAGTCTCGAGCAGTACTTC